The source of this T cell receptor beta chain is a study of response to subunit inactivated influenza vaccine (dated by TCRdb to 2016 to 2018). Regarding the research as a whole: Deep quantitative T cell receptor repertoire profiling was used in the study to track responses to a trivalent subunit inactivated influenza vaccine.

Findings and caveats that apply to the study as a whole: The authors suggested that each seasonal influenza vaccination may recruit only a limited number of new T cells.

Libraries were made using RT-PCR. Sequencing relied on an Illumina HiSeq 2500. TCRdb applied fastp at Q25 and MiXCR to the public reads, then kept only in-frame beta chains. When rows share a CDR3 protein, they turn into one entry using the most common DNA and genes. The sample table holds fewer than 600,000 distinct CDR3 sequences, of which 6% to 9% were seen once. Of the sample, approximately 14% is held by the ten largest clones. The sample holds many counts of this clonotype. The antigen it binds to is not known. Base qualities were left out, and no much larger clone turns up one base away. V is reduced by 3 bases and J by 3 bases, leaving a spacing of 9 bases between them. Reading from cysteine to phenylalanine, the CDR3 counts 13 amino acids. Only the CDR3 portion is preserved as DNA: 39 bases, with reading frame beginning at the first base. Sequences DFQATT (CDR1) and SNEGSKA (CDR2) are obtained from the germline V gene (reference sequence).

This clonotype was sampled from a man between 50 and 75 years old who received an inactivated influenza vaccine. Donor details come from another sample of the same person, matched by shared clones. This chain joins TRBV20-1 to TRBJ2-1, with the D gene too uncertain to name. The sequenced sample was PBMCs from blood, obtained about 24 months after vaccination. The DNA reads TGCAGTGCTAGGGGCTCCGACTACAATGAGCAGTTCTTC. The resulting protein is CSARGSDYNEQFF.